Each of the 19 T cell receptor beta chains below was sequenced from the same sample in a study of kidney transplant recipient with SARS-CoV-2 infection. Via MiXCR, TCRdb re-called the reads, giving one row per CDR3 protein. This repertoire shows roughly 250,000 distinct CDR3 sequences, about 30% found once; its top ten account for roughly 7%. Source: a blood sample, taken at baseline and on day 111 from a kidney transplant recipient. The receptor source for this set is a young adult male patient who had COVID-19 and was a kidney transplant recipient. Some T cells may possibly be graft donor cells.

The chain combines TRBV20-1 with TRBJ1-4; D perhaps matches TRBD1 (5 bases). V dropped 4 bases and J dropped 3 bases, with 18 bases sitting between them. The germline V gene has CDR1 DFQATT and CDR2 SNEGSKA (reference sequence). This CDR3 has 16 residues. The DNA of the CDR3 is TGCAGTGCTACTTCACCCTCGGGACTGTCTAATGAAAAACTGTTTTTT. As protein: CSATSPSGLSNEKLFF.

This clonotype was counted many times. The chain couples TRBV12-2 to TRBJ1-2. TRBV12-2 is a listed pseudogene. The CDR3 contains 17 residues. CDR3 in amino acids: CASRTEVTPRKTYGYTF. In DNA form, the CDR3 reads TGTGCAAGTCGCACGGAGGTGACTCCACGAAAGACCTATGGCTACACCTTC.

This clonotype was recorded many times. The rearrangement joins TRBV28 to TRBJ1-2; tentative D call: TRBD1 (5 bases). V lost 2 bases, J lost 4 bases, and 8 bases lay in between. The germline V gene encodes CDR1 MDHEN and CDR2 SYDVKM. This CDR3 contains 13 residues. The chain's CDR3 is CASSLRGIYGYTF. As DNA, the CDR3 is TGTGCCAGCAGTTTAAGGGGAATCTATGGCTACACCTTC.

As concerns this clonotype: A clone one base away is much larger, so this may be a read error. The chain links TRBV18 to TRBJ1-1; 7 bases are a match to TRBD1. The germline V gene encodes CDR1 KGHSH and CDR2 LQKENI. This CDR3 spans 15 amino acids. The CDR3 sequence is CAGSPRDSANTEAFF. As DNA, the CDR3 is TGTGCCGGCTCACCGAGGGACAGCGCGAACACTGAAGCTTTCTTT.

J is TRBJ2-5 and V is TRBV3-1, with D unclear. V gave up 5 bases and J gave up 5 bases, with 24 bases separating them. The germline gives CDR1 LGHDT, CDR2 YNNKEL (reference sequence). CDR3 size: 17 residues. CDR3 in amino acids: CASSDIPPTSFSETQYF. CDR3 nucleotide sequence: TGTGCCAGCAGCGACATTCCTCCCACTTCTTTCTCTGAGACCCAGTACTTC.

This clonotype was detected ten times or more. V and J are TRBV6-4 and TRBJ1-2, with D hard to call. CDR1 and CDR2 (germline): MRHNA, SNTAGT. This CDR3 has 17 amino acids. Deletions cut 5 bases from V and 4 bases from J, with 23 bases between. The CDR3 DNA reads TGTGCCAGCAGTAAACCCAGCTCACACGGAAAGACCTATGGCTACACCTTC. Amino acid sequence: CASSKPSSHGKTYGYTF.

Regarding this clonotype: Being one base from a much bigger clone, this may be a read error. The J gene is TRBJ2-1, the V gene TRBV6-5; tentative D call: TRBD2 (7 bases). V lost 2 bases and J lost 6, with 14 bases in between. The germline CDR1 and CDR2 sequences are MNHEY and SVGAGI. The CDR3 totals 15 residues. The CDR3 region has the DNA TGTGCCAGCAGTTACGACGGGGGGCGGACCAATGAGCAGTTCTTC. This gives the protein CASSYDGGRTNEQFF.

In this sample, this clonotype turned up many times. This chain links TRBV3-1 with TRBJ1-2; no reliable D call. V lost 4 bases to trimming and J lost 4 bases, with 22 bases between them. The CDR3 covers 17 residues. Germline V CDR1 and CDR2: LGHDT, YNNKEL (reference sequence). This CDR3 is CASSPYFTLRKTYGYTF. The CDR3 DNA sequence: TGTGCCAGCAGCCCATATTTCACCCTTCGAAAGACCTATGGCTACACCTTC.

The chain joins TRBV2 to TRBJ2-5; TRBD2 is a possible D gene (6 bases). The CDR3 extends over 15 amino acids. The germline V and J ends were trimmed by 2 bases and 1 base, with 11 bases remaining between them. The germline V gene encodes CDR1 SNHLY and CDR2 FYNNEI. The CDR3 nucleotides read TGTGCCAGCAGTGAAATTAGCGGTGGCCAAGAGACCCAGTACTTC. Translated: CASSEISGGQETQYF.

Many counts were recorded for this clonotype. The gene calls are TRBV3-1 and TRBJ2-2; D is ambiguous. The CDR3 covers 18 residues. Germline V CDR1 and CDR2: LGHDT, YNNKEL (reference sequence). Trimming took off 5 bases at V and 5 bases at J, with 24 bases between the two ends. The CDR3 DNA reads TGTGCCAGCAGCAATCAACTTCCCATTTCAGGCTTGACCGGGGAGCTGTTTTTT. Its protein product is CASSNQLPISGLTGELFF. The variable domain in full, with the rest retrieved from reference TRBV3-1 and TRBJ2-2, is DTAVSQTPKYLVTQMGNDKSIKCEQNLGHDTMYWYKQDSKKFLKIMFSYNNKELIINETVPNRFSPKSPDKAHLNLHINSLELGDSAVYFCASSNQLPISGLTGELFFGEGSRLTVL.

This clonotype was seen ten or more times. The CDR3 coding sequence is TGTGCCAGCAGCTCGGACAGGGGCAATGAGCAGTTCTTC. It codes for CASSSDRGNEQFF. The rearrangement links TRBV2 to TRBJ2-1; 9 positions agree with TRBD1. Unmatched junction bases numbered 3, after V lost 6 bases and J lost 6 bases. The CDR3 sequence is 13 residues long. The germline V gene has CDR1 SNHLY and CDR2 FYNNEI.

This clonotype was picked up many times. The rearrangement uses TRBV25-1 and TRBJ1-2; D unresolved. The CDR3 consists of 17 residues. With 4 bases removed from V and 4 bases from J, the gap between germline ends came to 22 bases. Germline V gene lookup returns CDR1 MGHDK and CDR2 SYGVNS. The DNA of the CDR3 is TGTGCCAGCAGTGGAGCTGTAGAACTGGGAAAGACCTATGGCTACACCTTC. This gives the protein CASSGAVELGKTYGYTF.

Details on this clonotype: This may come from a read error, since a much larger clone is one base off. V gene TRBV19 combines with J gene TRBJ2-7; 9 positions agree with TRBD2. Germline V gene data show CDR1 as LNHDA and CDR2 as SQIVND (reference sequence). CDR3 length: 15 amino acids. CDR3 protein: CASSITAESSGKLHF. The DNA of the CDR3 is TGTGCCAGTAGTATAACTGCGGAGTCTAGCGGGAAGCTGCACTTC.

On this clonotype itself: A much larger clonotype is one base distant, so this may be a read error. CDR3 amino acids: CASSPNEPYGKTYGYTF. The CDR3 DNA reads TGTGCCAGCAGTCCCAATGAGCCTTACGGAAAGACCTATGGCTACACCTTC. The J gene is TRBJ1-2, the V gene TRBV6-1, with unresolved D. Germline CDR1 and CDR2: MNHNS and SASEGT. This CDR3 spans 17 amino acids. Trimming stripped 5 bases from V and 4 bases from J, with 23 bases between.

This clonotype has just a few counts. The V call is TRBV18, the J call TRBJ1-1; D remains unclear. Deletions cut 6 bases from V and 3 bases from J, with 17 bases between. The CDR3 consists of 15 residues. Germline CDR1 reads KGHSH; CDR2 reads LQKENI. This CDR3 reads CASSNYKGWDTEAFF. The DNA of the CDR3 is TGTGCCAGCTCTAATTACAAGGGCTGGGACACTGAAGCTTTCTTT.

This clonotype has just a few counts. CDR3 sequence (DNA): TGTGCCAGCAGTTACTCCGGGACTACAGATACGCAGTATTTT. This gives the protein CASSYSGTTDTQYF. The chain uses TRBV6-2 or TRBV6-3 and TRBJ2-3, with TRBD2 as a possible D gene (6 bases). Trimming took 0 bases from V and 3 from J, leaving 7 bases between them. This CDR3 has 14 residues. Germline CDR1 reads MNHEY; CDR2 reads SVGEGT.

This clonotype has at least ten counts. The chain carries TRBV11-1 and TRBJ2-7; 11 positions agree with TRBD2. Germline CDR1 SGHAT, CDR2 FQDESV (reference sequence). Germline trimming cut 5 bases from V and 1 base from J; bases unmatched to any gene: 4. This CDR3 spans 15 amino acids. The CDR3 is CASSPLAGESYEQYF. DNA of the CDR3: TGTGCCAGCAGCCCACTAGCGGGGGAGTCCTACGAGCAGTACTTC.

There are many counts of this clonotype. The chain links TRBV9 to TRBJ1-2; no firm D call. Trimming cost V 7 bases and J 4 bases, with 23 bases left between them. This CDR3 spans 16 amino acids. Germline V gives CDR1 SGDLS, CDR2 YYNGEE. In nucleotides, the CDR3 is TGTGCCAGCCCTGGTGCGTACTCAAGAAAGACCTATGGCTACACCTTC. Translation gives CASPGAYSRKTYGYTF.

This clonotype was picked up many times. The chain employs TRBV12-3 or TRBV12-4 and TRBJ2-1, with 8 nucleotides matching TRBD2. V was clipped by 5 bases and J by 4 bases; unmatched bases: 7. The CDR3 has 15 amino acids. CDR3 sequence (DNA): TGTGCCAGCAGTCAACCCCCTAGCGGGTACAATGAGCAGTTCTTC. It translates to CASSQPPSGYNEQFF.